The 11 T cell receptor beta chains below all came from one sample that was sequenced in a study of blood T cell repertoires in COVID-19. Sequenced by immunoSEQ multiplex PCR; TCRdb stores in-frame clones only, minus some. The data contain roughly 300,000 clones, over 75% of them singletons. The specimen sequenced was peripheral blood. The receptors were gathered from a woman in her 50s who had recovered from COVID-19.

In this sample, this clone turned up once. The chain joins TRBV30 to TRBJ1-2; 7 nucleotides match TRBD1. V lost 4 bases to trimming and J lost 7 bases; unmatched junction nucleotides: 6. The V gene's germline CDR1 is GTSNPN and CDR2 SVGIG (reference sequence). This CDR3 has 12 residues. CDR3 nucleotides: TGTGCCTGGACTCCGGGACAGATTGGCTACACCTTC. Its protein is CAWTPGQIGYTF.

The chain carries TRBV10-2 and TRBJ1-4; 11 positions agree with TRBD1. The germline CDR1 and CDR2 sequences are WSHSY and SAAADI. The junction had 3 bases not matched to a gene; V was cut back by 8 bases and J by 7 bases. The CDR3 contains 13 residues. The CDR3 reads CASGDRGAEKLFF. In DNA form, the CDR3 reads TGCGCCAGCGGGGACAGGGGGGCTGAAAAACTGTTTTTT.

This clone has at least ten counts. V gene TRBV11-3 combines with J gene TRBJ2-1; the match to TRBD2 covers 9 bases. The CDR3 runs to 14 residues. The germline V gene encodes CDR1 SGHNT and CDR2 YENEEA. J gave up 7 bases and V 5 bases, and 6 bases lay outside the gene matches. In nucleotides, the CDR3 is TGTGCCAGCAGCCCTAGCGGGGACGGGAATGAGCAGTTCTTC. Protein sequence: CASSPSGDGNEQFF.

This chain uses TRBV3-1 (or the pseudogene TRBV3-2) with TRBJ1-1; D is ambiguous. The V and J ends lost 0 bases and 5 bases respectively, with 16 bases between them. CDR3 length equals 16 residues. Germline CDR1 is LGHDT and CDR2 is YNNKEL (reference sequence). The CDR3 region is CASSQEVLAVYTEAFF. The CDR3 nucleotides are TGTGCCAGCAGCCAAGAGGTTCTCGCGGTATATACTGAAGCTTTCTTT.

The rearrangement links TRBV18 to TRBJ1-1, with D possibly TRBD1 on 6 matching bases. The germline V gene has CDR1 KGHSH and CDR2 LQKENI. This CDR3 is built from 15 residues. V shed 6 bases and J shed 4 bases, with 18 bases lying between them. DNA for the CDR3: TGTGCCAGCTCCCCCCCCCAAACCAGGGGCACTGAAGCTTTCTTT. Protein sequence: CASSPPQTRGTEAFF.

This chain links TRBV19 with TRBJ2-1; 9 positions match TRBD2. There are 16 residues in the CDR3. The trim removed 3 bases at V and 6 bases at J, leaving 9 bases unmatched. Germline CDR1 reads LNHDA; CDR2 reads SQIVND (reference sequence). This CDR3 is CASSIASSGGLNEQFF. CDR3 bases: TGTGCCAGTAGTATCGCTAGCAGCGGGGGGCTCAATGAGCAGTTCTTC.

V usage is TRBV28 and J usage is TRBJ1-5; 7 positions agree with TRBD1. V lost 8 bases to trimming and J lost 5 bases; unmatched junction nucleotides: 9. Germline CDR1 reads MDHEN; CDR2 reads SYDVKM. This CDR3 spans 14 amino acids. The CDR3 is CASQGERVYQPQHF. The CDR3, as DNA: TGTGCCAGCCAGGGGGAGCGGGTTTATCAGCCCCAGCATTTT.

A few counts support this clone. The V call is TRBV6-6, the J call TRBJ1-6, with D unclear. The CDR3 runs to 13 residues. Trimming left V 0 bases short and J 8 bases short, with 5 bases between. The germline V gene encodes CDR1 MNHNY and CDR2 SVGAGI (reference sequence). The CDR3: CASSYSTDSPLHF. The DNA for the CDR3 is TGTGCCAGCAGTTACTCAACAGATTCACCCCTCCACTTT.

This sequence joins TRBV20-1 and TRBJ2-6; D remains ambiguous. This CDR3 comprises 13 residues. Trimming removed 3 bases from V and 2 bases from J, with 5 bases in between. CDR1 is DFQATT and CDR2 is SNEGSKA in the germline V gene (reference sequence). Here the CDR3 reads CSASPTGANVLTF. The CDR3 coding sequence is TGCAGTGCTAGTCCAACTGGGGCCAACGTCCTGACTTTC.

In regard to this clone: Other DNA sequences in the sample encode the same CDR3. This chain uses TRBV15 with TRBJ1-5, with a weak D call TRBD1 (5 bases). Trimming took off 0 bases at V and 4 bases at J, with 7 bases between the two ends. Germline V gene sequence: CDR1 LNHNV, CDR2 YYDKDF (reference sequence). There are 14 residues in the CDR3. The CDR3 region has the DNA TGTGCCACCAGCAGAGATCAGGGAAATCAGCCCCAGCATTTT. It is translated as CATSRDQGNQPQHF.

The chain combines TRBV28 with TRBJ1-2; D is perhaps TRBD1 (6 bases). CDR1 and CDR2 (germline): MDHEN, SYDVKM. The CDR3 length is 15 residues. V was cut by 6 bases and J by 4 bases, with 18 bases left in between. The CDR3 is CASRETGQEGYGYTF. DNA for the CDR3: TGTGCCAGCAGAGAGACGGGACAAGAGGGCTATGGCTACACCTTC.